A single T cell receptor beta chain is shown here with its context. Its antigen is currently unknown. Germline V gene lookup returns CDR1 DFQATT and CDR2 SNEGSKA (reference sequence). V lost 0 bases and J lost 5, with 18 bases in between. The CDR3 is 16 amino acids. This specimen belongs to a study of T-cell reconstitution after alpha-beta-depleted transplantation in children. For TCRbeta, the library was prepared with unique molecular identifiers. Using its own MiXCR run on the PCR reads, TCRdb lists one record per CDR3 protein. In the table there are 60,000 to 85,000 distinct CDR3 sequences, approximately 18% of which are singletons. Study-wide results and caveats: Expanded graft clones numbering several hundred reportedly gave rise to alpha-beta T cells about two months after transplant. After transplant, high TCRbeta diversity at day 60 in some patients arose from surviving recipient T cells and thymic progenitors. Newly produced T cells mostly accounted for T-cell counts and diversity one year post-transplant.

The sequencing here drew on PBMCs, mostly from graft donor cells, taken 360 days after TCRalphabeta/CD19-depleted stem cell transplant. This chain uses TRBV20-1 with TRBJ2-3; D may be TRBD2 (6 bases). The receptor's source is a male patient aged 2 to 9 who had a stem cell transplant for acute lymphoblastic leukemia, so the T cells may come from the graft donor. The CDR3: CSARDGGLRPVDTQYF. The DNA of the CDR3 is TGCAGTGCTAGAGATGGGGGACTCCGTCCGGTAGATACGCAGTATTTT.